The 27 T cell receptor beta chains below come from one sample, sequenced in a study of cytomegalovirus exposure and HLA in healthy donors. PCR primers comprised 60 Vbeta and 13 Jbeta primers. The table came from immunoSEQ multiplex PCR; TCRdb's copy has only in-frame clones and leaves some out. Counted here are about 160,000 clones, around 79% occurring once; the ten biggest clones make up 1.3% to 1.5%. Sequenced input: PBMCs. The receptors here all came from a man between 18 and 35 years old in good health and CMV-seronegative.

This clone was recorded a few times. An end of the junction differs from the germline gene, which may be a read error. The V call is TRBV7-9, the J call TRBJ2-7; 7 bases align to TRBD1. The CDR3 runs to 13 residues. CDR1 is SEHNR and CDR2 is FQNEAQ in the germline V gene (reference sequence). The CDR3 nucleotides are TGTTCCAGCAGCTTGGGACAGAACTACGAGCAGTACTTC. Translated: CSSSLGQNYEQYF.

The rearrangement uses TRBV19 and TRBJ1-5, with a weak D call TRBD1 (5 bases). The CDR3 is 18 amino acids. Germline V lookup: CDR1 LNHDA, CDR2 SQIVND (reference sequence). V lost 0 bases to trimming and J lost 0 bases, with 15 bases between them. In DNA form, the CDR3 reads TGTGCCAGTAGTATAGAGATGACAGTCTCCCTTAGCAATCAGCCCCAGCATTTT. Translation: CASSIEMTVSLSNQPQHF.

The chain carries TRBV4-3 and TRBJ2-2, with 7 bases matching TRBD1. This CDR3 has 15 amino acids. Germline lookup yields CDR1 LGHNA and CDR2 YSLEER. V shed 5 bases, J shed 5 bases, and the junction held 8 bases outside the gene matches. The CDR3 loop reads CASSWGDRETGELFF. Here the CDR3 DNA reads TGCGCCAGCAGCTGGGGTGACAGGGAGACCGGGGAGCTGTTTTTT.

The rearrangement joins TRBV4-3 to TRBJ2-1, with a possible D match to TRBD2 (5 bases). Germline lookup yields CDR1 LGHNA and CDR2 YSLEER. The CDR3 sequence is 18 residues long. V lost 0 bases and J lost 0, with 15 bases in between. The CDR3 region is CASSQEGRGSYSYNEQFF. CDR3 DNA sequence: TGCGCCAGCAGCCAAGAAGGGCGAGGGTCTTACTCCTACAATGAGCAGTTCTTC.

The chain combines TRBV27 with TRBJ1-5; 7 bases match TRBD1. The CDR3 runs to 14 residues. CDR1 and CDR2 (germline): MNHEY, SMNVEV (reference sequence). J gave up 6 bases and V 6 bases, and 8 bases lay outside the gene matches. The CDR3 nucleotides are TGTGCCAGCAGGCGACAGGGCGCTGGTCAGCCCCAGCATTTT. Translation gives CASRRQGAGQPQHF.

This clone was detected only once. This rearrangement joins TRBV7-2 to TRBJ1-1; D is ambiguous. This CDR3 has 13 amino acids. V was shortened by 2 bases and J by 8 bases, with 12 bases between the two germline ends. CDR1 and CDR2 (germline): SGHTA, FQGNSA. The CDR3 DNA is TGTGCCAGCAGCTTAAATAGGCGGCTAGAAGCTTTCTTT. This codes for CASSLNRRLEAFF.

This clone occurred once. This sequence joins TRBV10-3 and TRBJ2-1; D may be TRBD1 (8 bases). Germline V lookup: CDR1 ENHRY, CDR2 SYGVKD. The CDR3 length is 13 residues. V was pared by 10 bases and J by 6 bases, with 16 bases between. The CDR3 loop reads CATGTGGGNEQFF. The CDR3 nucleotides are TGTGCCACCGGGACAGGCGGGGGCAATGAGCAGTTCTTC.

The rearrangement joins TRBV7-9 to TRBJ2-5, with TRBD2 matching over 7 bases. This CDR3 comprises 12 residues. With V trimmed by 8 bases and J by 4 bases, 4 bases remained unmatched. Germline V CDR1 and CDR2: SEHNR, FQNEAQ (reference sequence). For the CDR3, the DNA is TGTGCCAGCGTCTCGGGGGGAGAGACCCAGTACTTC. Translation: CASVSGGETQYF.

This clone was counted a few times. CDR3 sequence: CASRTGDRNTEAFF. The CDR3 DNA reads as TGTGCCAGCAGGACAGGGGATCGGAACACTGAAGCTTTCTTT. The chain couples TRBV6-1 to TRBJ1-1; 8 nucleotides align to TRBD1. This CDR3 is built from 14 residues. Germline lookup yields CDR1 MNHNS and CDR2 SASEGT. The junction had 4 bases not matched to a gene; V was cut back by 6 bases and J by 1 base.

This clone was recorded a few times. This chain links TRBV19 with TRBJ2-5; 8 positions match TRBD1. The CDR3 is 14 residues long. V lost 8 bases to trimming and J lost 2 bases; unmatched junction nucleotides: 7. Germline loops: CDR1 LNHDA, CDR2 SQIVND (reference sequence). This CDR3 is CASGGQALQETQYF. The CDR3 DNA is TGTGCCAGTGGGGGACAGGCCTTACAAGAGACCCAGTACTTC.

The chain couples TRBV5-1 to TRBJ2-3; D ambiguous. The CDR3 runs 13 residues. Per the germline V gene, CDR1 is SGHRS and CDR2 is YFSETQ. Trimming took off 1 base at V and 2 bases at J, with 5 bases between the two ends. The CDR3 loop reads CASSLKHTDTQYF. The CDR3, as DNA: TGCGCCAGCAGCTTGAAACACACAGATACGCAGTATTTT.

The genes are TRBV2 and TRBJ1-5; TRBD1 matches at 7 bases. J gave up 7 bases and V 7 bases, and 7 bases lay outside the gene matches. CDR1 and CDR2 from the germline V gene are SNHLY and FYNNEI. The CDR3 covers 13 residues. The CDR3 protein is CASTTGLGQPQHF. CDR3 in DNA: TGTGCCAGCACGACAGGGCTAGGGCAGCCCCAGCATTTT.

This clone was seen only a few times. The chain recombines TRBV6-5 with TRBJ2-5, with D possibly TRBD2 on 6 matching bases. The V gene's germline CDR1 is MNHEY and CDR2 SVGAGI. Deletions cut 0 bases from V and 7 bases from J, with 15 bases between. The CDR3 is 15 amino acids. The CDR3, as DNA: TGTGCCAGCAGTTACTCGTCGGGGACTGGACGGACCCAGTACTTC. Translating it yields CASSYSSGTGRTQYF.

The CDR3: CASSPPKEEYQETQYF. In DNA, the CDR3 is TGTGCCAGCAGCCCCCCAAAGGAGGAGTACCAAGAGACCCAGTACTTC. The rearrangement uses TRBV21-1 and TRBJ2-5; the D call in the table, TRBD2, was not verified against the DNA. TRBV21-1 has pseudogene status. This CDR3 has 16 residues.

V gene TRBV7-9 combines with J gene TRBJ1-2, with 9 bases matching TRBD1. Germline V gene lookup returns CDR1 SEHNR and CDR2 FQNEAQ (reference sequence). The CDR3 loop spans 14 amino acids. The J segment lost 4 bases and the V segment lost 6 bases, leaving 6 bases of the junction unmatched. The CDR3 region is CASRPPGQGYGYTF. DNA for the CDR3: TGTGCCAGCAGACCCCCGGGACAGGGCTATGGCTACACCTTC.

This chain connects TRBV4-1 to TRBJ1-4, with D maybe TRBD1 (6 bases). V dropped 0 bases and J dropped 0 bases, with 11 bases sitting between them. Germline V gene sequence: CDR1 MGHRA, CDR2 YSYEKL. This CDR3 has 17 amino acids. The CDR3 DNA follows: TGCGCCAGCAGCCAAGAAGGGGGGGGAGCAACTAATGAAAAACTGTTTTTT. It encodes CASSQEGGGATNEKLFF.

The count of this clone is one. The junction does not match germline at one end; this may be a read error. The genes are TRBV7-9 and TRBJ1-1, with 10 bases that match TRBD1. Germline loops: CDR1 SEHNR, CDR2 FQNEAQ (reference sequence). The CDR3 spans 16 residues. Here the CDR3 reads CSSSFDRGQGDTEAFF. CDR3 sequence (DNA): TGTTCCAGCAGTTTCGACAGGGGGCAGGGTGACACTGAAGCTTTCTTT.

V gene TRBV25-1 combines with J gene TRBJ2-1, with a weak D call TRBD2 (5 bases). This CDR3 region has 13 residues. Deletions cut 8 bases from V and 4 bases from J, with 12 bases between. Germline CDR1 reads MGHDK; CDR2 reads SYGVNS. The CDR3 bases are TGTGCCAGCGAGGGTGAGGTTTACAATGAGCAGTTCTTC. Translating it yields CASEGEVYNEQFF.

This chain connects TRBV6-1 to TRBJ2-7, with 7 bases lining up with TRBD1. Unmatched junction bases numbered 2, after V lost 6 bases and J lost 3 bases. The germline V gene has CDR1 MNHNS and CDR2 SASEGT. The CDR3 length is 12 residues. CDR3 nucleotide sequence: TGTGCCAGCAGGGACAGGCACTACGAGCAGTACTTC. Protein product: CASRDRHYEQYF.

The CDR3 nucleotides are TGTGCCAGCTCACTGGGACTAGATCAAGAGACCCAGTACTTC. This sequence encodes CASSLGLDQETQYF. The V call is TRBV18, the J call TRBJ2-5; 8 bases map to TRBD2. V lost 4 bases, J lost 2 bases, and 3 bases stayed unmatched. The CDR3 is 14 amino acids. The germline CDR1 and CDR2 sequences are KGHSH and LQKENI.

This clone has a single count. The genes are TRBV21-1 and TRBJ1-3; TRBD1 was called by the table and not checked on the DNA. TRBV21-1 is annotated as a pseudogene. The CDR3 extends over 14 amino acids. CDR3 protein: CASHLTGFGNTIYF. Written as DNA, the CDR3 is TGTGCCAGCCACCTGACAGGGTTCGGAAACACCATATATTTT.

The V gene is TRBV5-1, the J gene TRBJ2-2; 8 nucleotides align to TRBD1. J gave up 6 bases and V 4 bases, and 11 bases lay outside the gene matches. The length of the CDR3 is 16 residues. In germline, CDR1 is SGHRS, CDR2 YFSETQ. The CDR3 is CASSPGQGAISGELFF. Here the CDR3 DNA reads TGCGCCAGCAGCCCCGGACAGGGTGCAATCTCCGGGGAGCTGTTTTTT.

V gene TRBV7-9 combines with J gene TRBJ2-1, with TRBD2 matching 8 bases. Looked up from germline, CDR1 is SEHNR and CDR2 is FQNEAQ (reference sequence). The V gene end was trimmed by 6 bases and the J gene end by 7 bases; junction bases not matched to a gene: 14. The CDR3 runs 16 residues. In nucleotides, the CDR3 is TGTGCCAGCAGTACCTCAGGGCTAGCGGGTATTAATGAGCAGTTCTTC. This gives the protein CASSTSGLAGINEQFF.

This clone is a singleton in its sample. V and J are TRBV4-1 and TRBJ1-5; 10 bases fit TRBD1. V was clipped by 2 bases and J by 1 base; unmatched bases: 8. Germline V gene sequence: CDR1 MGHRA, CDR2 YSYEKL. This CDR3 contains 18 residues. CDR3 nucleotides: TGCGCCAGCAGCCAACTGGAGACAGGGGGCAGGAGCAATCAGCCCCAGCATTTT. It yields the protein CASSQLETGGRSNQPQHF.

The V call is TRBV7-8, the J call TRBJ2-5, with a tentative D call TRBD2 (6 bases). Per germline, CDR1 SGHVS and CDR2 FQNEAQ. This CDR3 is built from 15 residues. Trimming cost V 1 base and J 2 bases, with 11 bases left between them. The CDR3 sequence is CASSLGVAAQETQYF. Written as DNA, the CDR3 is TGTGCCAGCAGCTTAGGGGTAGCGGCGCAAGAGACCCAGTACTTC.

In its sample, this clone was seen a few times. V is TRBV6-6 and J is TRBJ2-1, with TRBD2 as a possible D gene (6 bases). CDR3 length equals 15 residues. V was pared by 6 bases and J by 0 bases, with 12 bases between. Germline V gene lookup returns CDR1 MNHNY and CDR2 SVGAGI (reference sequence). The CDR3 coding sequence is TGTGCCAGCAGGCCCGGGGGAAGCTCCTACAATGAGCAGTTCTTC. It specifies CASRPGGSSYNEQFF.

The CDR3 DNA reads as TGTGCCAACCTAGCGGGAGGGGCCTACAATGAGCAGTTCTTC. It is translated as CANLAGGAYNEQFF. This chain uses TRBV2 with TRBJ2-1; TRBD2 matches at 12 bases. Trimming cost V 10 bases and J 2 bases; bases outside gene matches: 3. The V gene's germline CDR1 is SNHLY and CDR2 FYNNEI. The CDR3 is 14 residues long.